This T cell receptor (beta chain) was found in a study of TIL therapy for anti-PD-1-resistant metastatic lung cancer. At the level of the study: Most patients had lung adenocarcinoma; a few tumors were EGFR-mutant, two ALK-rearranged; half smoked currently or formerly. By whole-exome sequencing, median non-synonymous tumor mutation burden was more than 1.2 mutations per megabase. Study-wide findings and caveats: TIL cultures after expansion showed higher clonality and lower diversity than baseline tumor (median around 5.9% vs 31%). This highly selected cohort may not generalize to typical lung cancer patients.

Time point noted: pre-treatment sample, taken before nivolumab and TIL therapy. Pleural nodules or supraclavicular lymph nodes made up most of the excised metastases sampled. V was pared by 3 bases and J by 2 bases, with 8 bases between. The CDR3 runs 14 residues. The germline V gene has CDR1 MGHRA and CDR2 YSYEKL. This clone was recorded a few times. What it binds is unknown. The libraries were made with immunoSEQ v3. Produced via immunoSEQ multiplex PCR; TCRdb's table is partial and in-frame only. The sample records approximately 24,000 clones, 72% being singletons. The receptor was derived from a person aged 25 to 80 with non-small cell lung cancer. Sequenced material: tumor tissue, taken at baseline. The chain joins TRBV4-1 to TRBJ1-5; D is perhaps TRBD1 (6 bases). The DNA for the CDR3 is TGCGCCAGCAGCCAGAACAGGGGCAATCAGCCCCAGCATTTT. Encoded protein: CASSQNRGNQPQHF.